Listed below are T cell receptor beta chains from one sample, sequenced in a study of cytomegalovirus exposure and HLA in healthy donors. The data were produced by immunoSEQ multiplex PCR, yet TCRdb's version contains in-frame clones alone and is incomplete. The data show fewer than 250,000 clones, around three quarters seen once. The specimen was PBMCs. Every receptor here comes from a woman aged 18-29 years in good health and CMV-seronegative. Each CDR3 is given without its conserved first and last residue. A D gene is named only where the DNA matches it firmly. Size is stated for part of the rows, as once, few or many counts, or as a class when the clone is expanded.

j_call v_call clone_size d_call cdr3_length cdr3_aa
TRBJ2-5 TRBV7-9 NA TRBD1 15 ASSLGIVRGQTETQY
TRBJ2-3 TRBV4-1 NA TRBD2 13 ASSQGLAALDTQY
TRBJ2-1 TRBV7-8 many NA 13 ASSLFGTPNNEQF
TRBJ2-1 TRBV28 NA NA 11 ASRTTSYNEQF
TRBJ1-4 TRBV6-6 NA TRBD1 12 ASRDRVGNEKLF
TRBJ2-5 TRBV4-3 NA TRBD2 17 ASSQEDGVIRLAKETQY
TRBJ2-1 TRBV4-1 NA NA 10 ASSQAGNEQF
TRBJ1-2 TRBV29-1 NA NA 12 SVAAFPQRGGYT
TRBJ2-7 TRBV29-1 NA TRBD2 11 SVEGSGIYEQY
TRBJ2-3 TRBV4-1 NA TRBD2 17 ASSQEGADGTMDTDTQY
TRBJ2-2 TRBV7-8 NA TRBD1 13 ASSLEGTVTGELF
TRBJ1-2 TRBV28 NA TRBD1 14 ASSRTMDRASVGYT
TRBJ2-7 TRBV7-9 NA NA 12 ASSYQGPRDEQY
TRBJ2-5 TRBV9 NA TRBD2 14 ASSSTSGGAGETQY
TRBJ1-3 TRBV28 NA NA 16 ASSLLGVGAETRNTIY
TRBJ2-2 TRBV11-1 NA NA 12 ASSLTRNTGELF
TRBJ1-1 TRBV6-6 NA TRBD1 14 ASSFPKTGLNTEAF
TRBJ1-5 TRBV19 NA TRBD1 14 ASSGGTGVSNQPQH
TRBJ1-2 TRBV6-5 NA NA 10 ASRSGTRSYT
TRBJ2-5 TRBV6-5 NA TRBD2 11 ASRGLAGETQY
TRBJ1-5 TRBV2 NA TRBD1 17 ASSVRFRDRPNSNQPQH
TRBJ2-4 TRBV9 NA NA 14 ASSVAGDFAKNIQY
TRBJ2-3 TRBV27 NA NA 11 ASRLAMPDTQY
TRBJ1-2 TRBV28 NA NA 12 ASSLFSGFKGYT
TRBJ2-2 TRBV2 NA NA 13 ASSLQDANTGELF
TRBJ2-5 TRBV28 NA TRBD2 13 ASSLGGGDIQTQY
TRBJ2-1 TRBV12-5 NA NA 12 ASGPPGSYNEQF
TRBJ2-7 TRBV6-1 NA TRBD2 12 ASNVAGASYEQY
TRBJ1-1 TRBV19 NA TRBD1 11 ASGTGTNTEAF